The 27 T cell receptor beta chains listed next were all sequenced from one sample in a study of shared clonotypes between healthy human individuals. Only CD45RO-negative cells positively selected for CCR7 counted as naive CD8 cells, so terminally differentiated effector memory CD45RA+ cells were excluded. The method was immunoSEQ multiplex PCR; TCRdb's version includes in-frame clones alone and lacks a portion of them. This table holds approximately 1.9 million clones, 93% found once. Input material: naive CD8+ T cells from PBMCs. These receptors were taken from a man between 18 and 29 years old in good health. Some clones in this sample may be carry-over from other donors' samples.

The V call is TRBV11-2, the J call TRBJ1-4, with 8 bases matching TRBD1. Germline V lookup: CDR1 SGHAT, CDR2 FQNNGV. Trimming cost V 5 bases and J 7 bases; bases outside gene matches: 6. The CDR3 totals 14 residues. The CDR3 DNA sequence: TGTGCCAGCAGCACCGACAGGGGTGGTGAAAAACTGTTTTTT. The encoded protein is CASSTDRGGEKLFF.

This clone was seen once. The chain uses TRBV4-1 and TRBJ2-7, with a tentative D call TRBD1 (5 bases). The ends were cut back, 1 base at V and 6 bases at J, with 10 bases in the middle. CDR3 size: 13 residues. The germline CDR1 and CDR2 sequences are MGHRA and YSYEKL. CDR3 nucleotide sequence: TGCGCCAGCAGCCAAGGAGTAACAGGCGAGCAGTACTTC. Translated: CASSQGVTGEQYF.

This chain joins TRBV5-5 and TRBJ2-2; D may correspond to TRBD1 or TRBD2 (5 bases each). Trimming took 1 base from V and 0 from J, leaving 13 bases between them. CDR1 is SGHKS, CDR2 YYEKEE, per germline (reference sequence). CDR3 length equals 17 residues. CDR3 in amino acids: CASSLLRGHSNTGELFF. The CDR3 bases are TGTGCCAGCAGCTTGCTGAGGGGCCATTCGAACACCGGGGAGCTGTTTTTT.

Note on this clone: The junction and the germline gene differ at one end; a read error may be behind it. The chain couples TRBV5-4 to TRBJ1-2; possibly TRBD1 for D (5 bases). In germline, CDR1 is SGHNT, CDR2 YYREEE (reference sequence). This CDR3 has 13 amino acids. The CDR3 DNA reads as TGTGCCAGCAGCTCCAATGCAGGGCATGGCTACATCTTC. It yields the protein CASSSNAGHGYIF.

The CDR3 coding sequence is TGTGCCAGCAGCTCAAGAACTAGCGGGACCGACAATGAGCAGTTCTTC. This codes for CASSSRTSGTDNEQFF. The chain employs TRBV7-9 and TRBJ2-1; 10 bases agree with TRBD2. V was clipped by 4 bases and J by 5 bases; unmatched bases: 8. The CDR3 consists of 16 residues. CDR1 and CDR2 from the germline V gene are SEHNR and FQNEAQ (reference sequence).

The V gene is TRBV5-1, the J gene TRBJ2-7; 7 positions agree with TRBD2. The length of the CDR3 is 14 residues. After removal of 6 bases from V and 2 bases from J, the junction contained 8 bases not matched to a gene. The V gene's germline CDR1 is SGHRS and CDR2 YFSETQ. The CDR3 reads CASTVDRGAYEQYF. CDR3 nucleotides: TGCGCCAGCACCGTAGACCGGGGGGCCTACGAGCAGTACTTC.

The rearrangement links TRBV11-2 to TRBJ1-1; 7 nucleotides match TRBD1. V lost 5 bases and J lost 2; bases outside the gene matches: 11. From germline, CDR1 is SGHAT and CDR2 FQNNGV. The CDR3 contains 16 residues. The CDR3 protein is CASSLAGQVGNTEAFF. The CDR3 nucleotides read TGTGCCAGCAGCCTAGCCGGACAGGTCGGAAACACTGAAGCTTTCTTT.

CDR3 DNA sequence: TGTGCCAGCAGCCCGCTCGGGAGGAACACTGAAGCTTTCTTT. Translated: CASSPLGRNTEAFF. V is TRBV11-2 and J is TRBJ1-1; D remains ambiguous. The germline V and J ends were trimmed by 5 bases and 1 base, with 11 bases remaining between them. Germline CDR1 is SGHAT and CDR2 is FQNNGV. The CDR3 spans 14 residues.

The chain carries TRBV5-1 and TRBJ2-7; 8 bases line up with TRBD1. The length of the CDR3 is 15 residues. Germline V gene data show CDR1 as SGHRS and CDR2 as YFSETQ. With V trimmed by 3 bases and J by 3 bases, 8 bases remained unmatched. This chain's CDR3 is CASSSEGQGSYEQYF. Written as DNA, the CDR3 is TGCGCCAGCAGCTCGGAAGGACAGGGAAGCTACGAGCAGTACTTC.

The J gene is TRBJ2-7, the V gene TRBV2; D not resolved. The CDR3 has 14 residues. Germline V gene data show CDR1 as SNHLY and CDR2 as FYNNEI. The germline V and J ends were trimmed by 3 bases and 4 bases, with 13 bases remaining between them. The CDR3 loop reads CASSERQKPYEQYF. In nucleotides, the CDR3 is TGTGCCAGCAGTGAGCGGCAGAAACCTTACGAGCAGTACTTC.

The CDR3 sequence: CASGLGNSQETQYF. CDR3 DNA sequence: TGTGCTAGTGGTTTGGGGAACAGCCAAGAGACCCAGTACTTC. The V call is TRBV12-5, the J call TRBJ2-5; the D is unclear. Germline values: CDR1 LGHNT, CDR2 FRNRAP. This CDR3 contains 14 residues. The ends were cut back, 1 base at V and 1 base at J, with 7 bases in the middle.

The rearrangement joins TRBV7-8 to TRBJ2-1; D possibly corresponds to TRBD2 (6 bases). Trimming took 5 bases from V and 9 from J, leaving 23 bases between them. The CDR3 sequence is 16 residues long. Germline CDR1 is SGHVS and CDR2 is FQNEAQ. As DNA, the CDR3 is TGTGCCAGCAGCCCAAGTGGGGGGAAAGAGGGGATTGAGCAGTTCTTC. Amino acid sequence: CASSPSGGKEGIEQFF.

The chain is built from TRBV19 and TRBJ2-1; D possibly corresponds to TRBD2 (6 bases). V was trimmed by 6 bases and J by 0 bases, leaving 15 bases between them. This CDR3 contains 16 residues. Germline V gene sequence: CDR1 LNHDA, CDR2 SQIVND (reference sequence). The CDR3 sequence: CASRPRDGSSYNEQFF. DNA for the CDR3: TGTGCCAGTAGGCCTCGGGACGGGAGCTCCTACAATGAGCAGTTCTTC.

This CDR3 reads CASSQRAANYEQYF. The CDR3 DNA sequence: TGCGCCAGCAGCCAGCGAGCGGCTAACTACGAGCAGTACTTC. The chain employs TRBV4-1 and TRBJ2-5, with D maybe TRBD2 (5 bases). The J call may be in error: the DNA end matches TRBJ2-7 better. The CDR3 has 14 residues. CDR1 and CDR2 from the germline V gene are MGHRA and YSYEKL.

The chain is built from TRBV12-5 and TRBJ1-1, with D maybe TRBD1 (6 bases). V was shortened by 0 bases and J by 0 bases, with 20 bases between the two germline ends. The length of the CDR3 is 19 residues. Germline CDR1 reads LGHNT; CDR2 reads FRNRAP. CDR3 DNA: TGTGCTAGTGGTTTGGTAGGGCCGACAGGAAAAGACATGAACACTGAAGCTTTCTTT. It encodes CASGLVGPTGKDMNTEAFF. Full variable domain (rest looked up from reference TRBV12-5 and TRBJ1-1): DARVTQTPRHKVTEMGQEVTMRCQPILGHNTVFWYRQTMMQGLELLAYFRNRAPLDDSGMPKDRFSAEMPDATLATLKIQPSEPRDSAVYFCASGLVGPTGKDMNTEAFFGQGTRLTVV.

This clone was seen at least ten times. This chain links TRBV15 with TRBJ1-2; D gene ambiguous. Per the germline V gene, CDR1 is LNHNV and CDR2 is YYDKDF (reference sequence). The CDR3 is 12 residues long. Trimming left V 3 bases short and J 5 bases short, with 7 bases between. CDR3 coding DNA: TGTGCCACCAGCAGCCCAGCATATGGCTACACCTTC. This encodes CATSSPAYGYTF.

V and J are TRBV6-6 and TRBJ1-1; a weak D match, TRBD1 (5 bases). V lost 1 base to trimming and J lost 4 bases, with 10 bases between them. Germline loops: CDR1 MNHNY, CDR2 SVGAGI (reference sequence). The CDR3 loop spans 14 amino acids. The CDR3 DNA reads TGTGCCAGCAGTTACTTCAGGAGGGGCACTGAAGCTTTCTTT. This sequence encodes CASSYFRRGTEAFF.

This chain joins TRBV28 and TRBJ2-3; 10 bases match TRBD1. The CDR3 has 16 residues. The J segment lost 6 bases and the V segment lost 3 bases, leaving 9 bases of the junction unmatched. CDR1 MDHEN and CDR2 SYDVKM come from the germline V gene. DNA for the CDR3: TGTGCCAGCAGTTTTCGTTGGGACAGGGGATCGGATACGCAGTATTTT. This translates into CASSFRWDRGSDTQYF.

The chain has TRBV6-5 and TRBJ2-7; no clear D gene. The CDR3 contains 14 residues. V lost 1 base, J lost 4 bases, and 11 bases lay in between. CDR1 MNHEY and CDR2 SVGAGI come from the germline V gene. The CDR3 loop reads CASSYFGQTYEQYF. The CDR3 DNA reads TGTGCCAGCAGTTACTTCGGGCAGACGTACGAGCAGTACTTC.

The CDR3 region has the DNA TGTGCCAGCAGGAAAGCCGGGACAGGGGGCAAAAACACTGAAGCTTTCTTT. Its translation: CASRKAGTGGKNTEAFF. The chain combines TRBV7-9 with TRBJ1-1; 12 nucleotides match TRBD1. V trimming: 6 bases; J trimming: 2 bases; junction bases outside the gene matches: 10. This CDR3 region has 17 residues. Germline V lookup: CDR1 SEHNR, CDR2 FQNEAQ (reference sequence). Complete variable domain (other parts from reference TRBV7-9 and TRBJ1-1): DTGVSQNPRHKITKRGQNVTFRCDPISEHNRLYWYRQTLGQGPEFLTYFQNEAQLEKSRLLSDRFSAERPKGSFSTLEIQRTEQGDSAMYLCASRKAGTGGKNTEAFFGQGTRLTVV.

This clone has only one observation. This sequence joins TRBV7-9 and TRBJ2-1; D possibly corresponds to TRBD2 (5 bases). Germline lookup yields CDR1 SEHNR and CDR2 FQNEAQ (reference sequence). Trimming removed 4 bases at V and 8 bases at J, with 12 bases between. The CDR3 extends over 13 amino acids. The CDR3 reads CASSSGSSDEQFF. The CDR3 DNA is TGTGCCAGCAGCTCGGGGAGTAGCGATGAGCAGTTCTTC.

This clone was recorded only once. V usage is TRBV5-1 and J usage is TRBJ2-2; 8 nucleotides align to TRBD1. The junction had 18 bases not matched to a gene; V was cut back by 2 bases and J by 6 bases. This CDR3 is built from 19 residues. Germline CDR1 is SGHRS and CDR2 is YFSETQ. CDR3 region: CASSFAVPTRGRTAGELFF. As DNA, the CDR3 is TGCGCCAGCAGCTTTGCGGTCCCCACCAGGGGGCGGACCGCCGGGGAGCTGTTTTTT. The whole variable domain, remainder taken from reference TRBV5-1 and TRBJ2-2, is KAGVTQTPRYLIKTRGQQVTLSCSPISGHRSVSWYQQTPGQGLQFLFEYFSETQRNKGNFPGRFSGRQFSNSRSEMNVSTLELGDSALYLCASSFAVPTRGRTAGELFFGEGSRLTVL.

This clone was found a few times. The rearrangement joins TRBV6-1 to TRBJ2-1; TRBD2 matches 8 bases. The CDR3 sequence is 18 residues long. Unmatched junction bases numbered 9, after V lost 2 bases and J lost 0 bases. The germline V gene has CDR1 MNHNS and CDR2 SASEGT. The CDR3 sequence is CASSEFEGLDLSYNEQFF. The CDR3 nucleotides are TGTGCCAGCAGTGAATTTGAGGGACTAGACCTCTCCTACAATGAGCAGTTCTTC.

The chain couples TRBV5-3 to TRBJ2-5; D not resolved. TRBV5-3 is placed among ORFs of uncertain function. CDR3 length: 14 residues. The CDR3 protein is CANRLRTAPETQYF. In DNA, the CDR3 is TGTGCGAACCGTCTGCGGACGGCCCCAGAGACCCAGTACTTC.

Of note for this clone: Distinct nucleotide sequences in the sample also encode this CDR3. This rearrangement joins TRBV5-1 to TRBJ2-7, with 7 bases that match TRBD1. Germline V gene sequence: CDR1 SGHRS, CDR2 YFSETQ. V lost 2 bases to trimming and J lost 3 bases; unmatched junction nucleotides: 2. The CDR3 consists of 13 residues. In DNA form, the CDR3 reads TGCGCCAGCAGCTTTGGACAGGTCTACGAGCAGTACTTC. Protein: CASSFGQVYEQYF. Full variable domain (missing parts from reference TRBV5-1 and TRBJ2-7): KAGVTQTPRYLIKTRGQQVTLSCSPISGHRSVSWYQQTPGQGLQFLFEYFSETQRNKGNFPGRFSGRQFSNSRSEMNVSTLELGDSALYLCASSFGQVYEQYFGPGTRLTVT.

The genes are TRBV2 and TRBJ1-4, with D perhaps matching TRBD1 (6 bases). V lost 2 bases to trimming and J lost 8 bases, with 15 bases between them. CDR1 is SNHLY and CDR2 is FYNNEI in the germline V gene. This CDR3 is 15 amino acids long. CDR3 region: CASSERGGAGEKLFF. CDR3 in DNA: TGTGCCAGCAGTGAAAGAGGGGGGGCTGGCGAAAAACTGTTTTTT.

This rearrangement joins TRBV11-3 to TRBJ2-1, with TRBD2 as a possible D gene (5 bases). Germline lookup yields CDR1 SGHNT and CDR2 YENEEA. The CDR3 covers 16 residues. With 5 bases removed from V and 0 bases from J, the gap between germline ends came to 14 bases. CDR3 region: CASSLRASLSYNEQFF. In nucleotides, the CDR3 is TGTGCCAGCAGCCTCCGGGCTAGCCTCTCCTACAATGAGCAGTTCTTC. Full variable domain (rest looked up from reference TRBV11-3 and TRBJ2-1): EAGVVQSPRYKIIEKKQPVAFWCNPISGHNTLYWYLQNLGQGPELLIRYENEEAVDDSQLPKDRFSAERLKGVDSTLKIQPAELGDSAVYLCASSLRASLSYNEQFFGPGTRLTVL.